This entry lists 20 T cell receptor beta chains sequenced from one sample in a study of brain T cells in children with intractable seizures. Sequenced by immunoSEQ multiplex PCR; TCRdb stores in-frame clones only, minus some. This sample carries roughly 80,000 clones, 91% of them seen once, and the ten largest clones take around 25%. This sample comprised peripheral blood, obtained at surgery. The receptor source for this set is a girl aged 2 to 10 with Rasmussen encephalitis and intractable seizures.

In DNA form, the CDR3 reads TGCGCCAGCAGCTGGGCCGGGACAGACTACGAGCAGTACTTC. Its translation is CASSWAGTDYEQYF. The chain recombines TRBV5-1 with TRBJ2-7, with TRBD1 identical over 7 bases. The J segment lost 3 bases and the V segment lost 3 bases, leaving 6 bases of the junction unmatched. In germline, CDR1 is SGHRS, CDR2 YFSETQ. The CDR3 has 14 amino acids.

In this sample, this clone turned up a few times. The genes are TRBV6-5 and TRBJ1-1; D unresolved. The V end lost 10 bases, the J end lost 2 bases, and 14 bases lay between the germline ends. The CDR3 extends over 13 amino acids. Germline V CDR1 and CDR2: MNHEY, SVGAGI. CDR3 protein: CATKGRPNTEAFF. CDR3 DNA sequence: TGTGCCACTAAGGGCAGGCCTAACACTGAAGCTTTCTTT.

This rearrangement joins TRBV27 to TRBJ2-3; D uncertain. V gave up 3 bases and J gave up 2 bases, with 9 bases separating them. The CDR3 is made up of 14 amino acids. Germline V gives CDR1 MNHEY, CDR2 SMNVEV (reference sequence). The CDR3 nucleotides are TGTGCCAGCAGTTTTTCGGCCCTCACAGATACGCAGTATTTT. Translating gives CASSFSALTDTQYF.

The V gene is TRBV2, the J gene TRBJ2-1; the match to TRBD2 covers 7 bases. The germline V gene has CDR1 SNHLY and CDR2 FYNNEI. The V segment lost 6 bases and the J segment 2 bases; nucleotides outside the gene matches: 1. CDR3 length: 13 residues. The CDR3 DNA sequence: TGTGCCAGCAGGCGGGGGACCTACAATGAGCAGTTCTTC. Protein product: CASRRGTYNEQFF. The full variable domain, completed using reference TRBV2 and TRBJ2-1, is EPEVTQTPSHQVTQMGQEVILRCVPISNHLYFYWYRQILGQKVEFLVSFYNNEISEKSEIFDDQFSVERPDGSNFTLKIRSTKLEDSAMYFCASRRGTYNEQFFGPGTRLTVL.

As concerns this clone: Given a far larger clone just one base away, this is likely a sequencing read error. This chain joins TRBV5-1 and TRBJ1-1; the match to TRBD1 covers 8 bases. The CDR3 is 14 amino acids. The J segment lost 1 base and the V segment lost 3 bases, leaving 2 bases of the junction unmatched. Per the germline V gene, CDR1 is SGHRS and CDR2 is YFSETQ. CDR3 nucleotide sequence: TGCGCCAGCAGCTGGGGGACAGGGAACACTGAAGCTTTCTTT. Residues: CASSWGTGNTEAFF.

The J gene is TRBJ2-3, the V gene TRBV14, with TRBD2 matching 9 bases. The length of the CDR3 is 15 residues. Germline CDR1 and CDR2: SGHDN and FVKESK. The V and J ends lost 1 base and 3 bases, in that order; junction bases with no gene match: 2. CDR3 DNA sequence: TGTGCCAGCAGCCAAGGCGGGGGGGGAACAGATACGCAGTATTTT. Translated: CASSQGGGGTDTQYF.

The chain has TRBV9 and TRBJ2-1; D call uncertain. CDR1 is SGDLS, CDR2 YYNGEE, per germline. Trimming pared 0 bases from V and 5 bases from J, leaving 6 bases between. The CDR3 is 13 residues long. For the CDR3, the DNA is TGTGCCAGCAGCGTAGGACCGAACAATGAGCAGTTCTTC. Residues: CASSVGPNNEQFF.

The CDR3 loop reads CASSYAAGTGSYEQYF. Written as DNA, the CDR3 is TGTGCCAGCAGTTACGCAGCCGGGACAGGGAGCTACGAGCAGTACTTC. J is TRBJ2-7 and V is TRBV6-5, with 9 bases fitting TRBD1. Germline V gene lookup returns CDR1 MNHEY and CDR2 SVGAGI. The CDR3 covers 16 residues. The ends lost 2 bases at V and 3 bases at J; junction bases unmatched: 8.

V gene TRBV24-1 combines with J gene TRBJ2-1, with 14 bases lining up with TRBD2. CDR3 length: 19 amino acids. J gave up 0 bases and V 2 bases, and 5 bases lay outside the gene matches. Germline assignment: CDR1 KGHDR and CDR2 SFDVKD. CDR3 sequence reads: CATSDSGLAGDSSYNEQFF. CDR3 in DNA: TGTGCCACCAGTGATTCGGGACTAGCGGGAGATTCCTCCTACAATGAGCAGTTCTTC.

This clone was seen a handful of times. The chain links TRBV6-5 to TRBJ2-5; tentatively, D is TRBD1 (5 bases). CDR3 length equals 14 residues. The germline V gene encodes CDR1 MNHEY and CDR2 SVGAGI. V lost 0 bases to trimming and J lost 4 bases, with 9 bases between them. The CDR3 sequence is CASSYSQGGETQYF. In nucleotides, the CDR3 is TGTGCCAGCAGTTACTCCCAGGGCGGAGAGACCCAGTACTTC.

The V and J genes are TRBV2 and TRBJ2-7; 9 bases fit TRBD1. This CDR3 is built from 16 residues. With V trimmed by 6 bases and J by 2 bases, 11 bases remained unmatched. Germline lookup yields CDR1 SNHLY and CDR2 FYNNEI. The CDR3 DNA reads TGTGCCAGCAGGAGCCTTGAGGGACAGGGCACCTACGAGCAGTACTTC. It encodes CASRSLEGQGTYEQYF. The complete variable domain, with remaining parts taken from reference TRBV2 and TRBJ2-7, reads EPEVTQTPSHQVTQMGQEVILRCVPISNHLYFYWYRQILGQKVEFLVSFYNNEISEKSEIFDDQFSVERPDGSNFTLKIRSTKLEDSAMYFCASRSLEGQGTYEQYFGPGTRLTVT.

The CDR3 nucleotides are TGTGCCAGCAGCTTACCGGGACGGACGGCCTACGAGCAGTACTTC. Translating it yields CASSLPGRTAYEQYF. This chain links TRBV5-4 with TRBJ2-7; either TRBD1 or TRBD2 may supply D (5 bases each). CDR1 SGHNT and CDR2 YYREEE come from the germline V gene (reference sequence). The CDR3 covers 15 residues. V dropped 2 bases and J dropped 2 bases, with 14 bases sitting between them.

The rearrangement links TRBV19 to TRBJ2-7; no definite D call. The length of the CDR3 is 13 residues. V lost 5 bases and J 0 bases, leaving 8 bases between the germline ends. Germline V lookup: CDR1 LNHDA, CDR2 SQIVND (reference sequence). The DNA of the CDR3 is TGTGCCAGTAGTGAGGACCACTCCTACGAGCAGTACTTC. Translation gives CASSEDHSYEQYF. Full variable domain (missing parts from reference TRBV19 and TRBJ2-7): DGGITQSPKYLFRKEGQNVTLSCEQNLNHDAMYWYRQDPGQGLRLIYYSQIVNDFQKGDIAEGYSVSREKKESFPLTVTSAQKNPTAFYLCASSEDHSYEQYFGPGTRLTVT.

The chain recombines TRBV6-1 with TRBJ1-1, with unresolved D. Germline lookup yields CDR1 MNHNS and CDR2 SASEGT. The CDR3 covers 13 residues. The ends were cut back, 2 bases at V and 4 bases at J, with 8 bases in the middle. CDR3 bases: TGTGCCAGCAGTGAACGACGGAGCACTGAAGCTTTCTTT. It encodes CASSERRSTEAFF.

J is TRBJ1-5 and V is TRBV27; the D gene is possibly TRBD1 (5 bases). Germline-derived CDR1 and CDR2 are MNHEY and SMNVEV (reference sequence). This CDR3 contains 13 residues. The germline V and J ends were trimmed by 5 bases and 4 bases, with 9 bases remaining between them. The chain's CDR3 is CASSPTANQPQHF. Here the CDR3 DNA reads TGTGCCAGCAGTCCGACAGCGAATCAGCCCCAGCATTTT.

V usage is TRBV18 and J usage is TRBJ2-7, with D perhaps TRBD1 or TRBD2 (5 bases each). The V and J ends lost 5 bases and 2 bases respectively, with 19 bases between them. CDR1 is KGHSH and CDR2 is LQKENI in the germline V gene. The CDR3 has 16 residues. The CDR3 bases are TGTGCCAGCTCAAACGCCGGGGCACTCCTAACCTACGAGCAGTACTTC. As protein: CASSNAGALLTYEQYF.

CDR3 bases: TGTGCCAGCAGCCAGACAGGCTTAAATAGGGACGAGCAGTACTTC. Amino acid sequence: CASSQTGLNRDEQYF. This chain links TRBV5-4 with TRBJ2-7, with D perhaps matching TRBD1 (6 bases). V dropped 4 bases and J dropped 5 bases, with 19 bases sitting between them. The CDR3 contains 15 residues. In germline, CDR1 is SGHNT, CDR2 YYREEE (reference sequence). Based on the CDR3 plus reference TRBV5-4 and TRBJ2-7, the full variable domain is ETGVTQSPTHLIKTRGQQVTLRCSSQSGHNTVSWYQQALGQGPQFIFQYYREEENGRGNFPPRFSGLQFPNYSSELNVNALELDDSALYLCASSQTGLNRDEQYFGPGTRLTVT.

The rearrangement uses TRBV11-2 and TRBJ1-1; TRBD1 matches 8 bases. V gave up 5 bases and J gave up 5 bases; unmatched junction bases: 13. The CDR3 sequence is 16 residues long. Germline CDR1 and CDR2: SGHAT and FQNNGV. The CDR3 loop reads CASSPRGGRGLTEAFF. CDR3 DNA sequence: TGTGCCAGCAGCCCCAGGGGTGGCAGGGGGCTAACTGAAGCTTTCTTT.

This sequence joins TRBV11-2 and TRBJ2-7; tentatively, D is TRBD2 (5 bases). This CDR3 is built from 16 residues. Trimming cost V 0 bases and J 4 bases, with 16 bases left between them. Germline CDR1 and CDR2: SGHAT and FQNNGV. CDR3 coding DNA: TGTGCCAGCAGCTTAGATCCGGGGAGTAGGGCGTACGAGCAGTACTTC. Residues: CASSLDPGSRAYEQYF.

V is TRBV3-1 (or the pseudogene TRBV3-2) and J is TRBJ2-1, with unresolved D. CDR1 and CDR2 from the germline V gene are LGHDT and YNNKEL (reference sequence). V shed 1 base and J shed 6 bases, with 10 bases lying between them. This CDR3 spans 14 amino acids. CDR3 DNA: TGTGCCAGCAGCCAAGTGCGTCAGTCCAATGAGCAGTTCTTC. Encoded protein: CASSQVRQSNEQFF.